This TCR beta chain was sequenced in a study of cytomegalovirus exposure and HLA in healthy donors. The study's findings and limits: Clonal expansion, a later analysis showed, was greater in HLA-associated TCR beta chains than in equally common others. Association with HLA alleles at 0.05 false discovery rate was found for roughly 17,000 TCR beta sequences in a later analysis.

Trimming removed 4 bases from V and 11 bases from J; junction bases left unmatched: 13. Germline CDR1 is SGHDN and CDR2 is FVKESK. The CDR3 spans 15 residues. The PCR ran on 60 Vbeta and 13 Jbeta primers. Profiling relied on immunoSEQ multiplex PCR, and the TCRdb table lists in-frame clones only, not all of them. The ten top clones account for around 3.5%, within a sample of roughly 30,000 clones. As for this clone: Its antigen remains unknown.

The rearrangement uses TRBV14 and TRBJ1-2; TRBD1 agrees at 10 bases. The sequence came from a woman between 35 and 50 years old in good health and CMV-seropositive. Sequenced input: PBMCs. CDR3 sequence: CASSLHNRDRGSYTF. The CDR3 DNA reads TGTGCCAGCAGCCTCCATAACCGGGACAGGGGAAGTTACACCTTC. Together with reference TRBV14 and TRBJ1-2, the CDR3 gives the full variable domain: EAGVTQFPSHSVIEKGQTVTLRCDPISGHDNLYWYRRVMGKEIKFLLHFVKESKQDESGMPNNRFLAERTGGTYSTLKVQPAELEDSGVYFCASSLHNRDRGSYTFGSGTRLTVV.